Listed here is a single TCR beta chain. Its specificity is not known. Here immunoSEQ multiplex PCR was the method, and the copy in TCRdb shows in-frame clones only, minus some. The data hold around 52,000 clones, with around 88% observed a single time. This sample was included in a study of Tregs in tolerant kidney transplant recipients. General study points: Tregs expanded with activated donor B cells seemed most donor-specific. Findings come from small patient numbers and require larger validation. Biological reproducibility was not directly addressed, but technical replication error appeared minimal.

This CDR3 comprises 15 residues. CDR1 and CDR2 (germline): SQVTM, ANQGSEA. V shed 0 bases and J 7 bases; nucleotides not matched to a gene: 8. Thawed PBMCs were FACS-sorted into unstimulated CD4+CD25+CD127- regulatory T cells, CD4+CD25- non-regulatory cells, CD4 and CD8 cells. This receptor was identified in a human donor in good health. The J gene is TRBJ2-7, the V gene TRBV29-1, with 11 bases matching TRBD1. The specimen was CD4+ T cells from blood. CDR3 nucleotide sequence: TGCAGCGTTGAAGATCTTCATGGACAGGGGGCAGAGCAGTACTTC. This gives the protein CSVEDLHGQGAEQYF.